This T cell receptor beta chain is from a study of cytotoxic CD8 clonotypes in ibrutinib-treated CLL (dated by TCRdb to about 2021). Some background on the complete study: The cohort had ten to twelve relapsed/refractory and more than 14 treatment-naive patients; 17 to 18 were IGHV unmutated. Partial responses were observed in about 24 patients and complete responses in 2; after a median follow-up of around 68 months, remission was maintained in approximately 14 patients and progression was observed in roughly 12. Samples at response were collected after a median of 12 months of treatment, with a range of about 6 to 36 months. On average, each sample had roughly 230,000 productive templates and approximately 89,000 productive rearrangements. Longitudinal samples were available for about 30% of the 86 trial participants. Cryopreserved peripheral blood mononuclear cells were obtained prior to treatment, at the time of response, and at either disease progression or sustained remission. The full study reports these points: Baseline clonality was found to be higher than that of age-matched healthy donors and was strongly correlated with circulating CD8+ T-cell counts. At ibrutinib response clonality went up, during sustained remission it held steady, and at progression it dropped back toward baseline. Public clonotypes were found to be uncommon and were observed to contract or remain stable during treatment; the increase in clonality was shown to reflect expansion of private clonotypes at ibrutinib response. Sampling times were not matched between patients in sustained remission and patients whose disease was progressing, and lymph node repertoires were not examined.

CDR1 and CDR2 (MNHEY, SMNVEV) derive from the germline V gene (reference sequence). V is shortened by 4 bases, J by 0 bases, and the region joining them spans 9 bases. From cysteine to phenylalanine, the CDR3 is 15 amino acids long. The CDR3 DNA has 45 bases and is translated from base 1. For TCR beta library preparation, about 2 micrograms of genomic DNA were extracted from the cryopreserved PBMCs. Longitudinal blood samples from CLL patients on ibrutinib monotherapy underwent high-throughput TCR beta sequencing. Patients were enrolled in a phase 2 open-label single-center ibrutinib monotherapy trial. The goal of deep resolution MiSeq sequencing was a depth between 1 in 1 million and 1 in 200,000 T cells, and coverage averaged 10x per clonotype. TCR beta libraries were generated with the immunoSEQ hsTCRB Kit. In the source study's methods: The data were analyzed with ImmunoSEQ Analyzer and ImmunoSEQ Data Assistant, and V, D and J gene assignments followed IMGT definitions. Clonality, which ranges from 0 to 1, was calculated as one minus the normalized Shannon entropy of productive rearrangement frequencies. Only overrepresented clonotypes making up at least 0.05% of the repertoire of each patient were included in the public clonotype analysis. Roughly 13 age-matched healthy donor repertoires from immuneACCESS served as clonality controls. The source is immuneACCESS, and TCRdb retained only in-frame sequences with V and J called. Part of the clones is not carried over; for the studies checked, unresolved V genes explain less than half of this, and the remainder is unexplained. D and trimming were read from the DNA, whereas the V and J calls and clone size are those reported in that table. Across this sample there are about 310,000 clones, with about 80% seen only once. The biggest ten clones account for 6.5% to 8.5% of the sample.

Remarks on this clone: Its target antigen remains unknown. Qualities for individual bases were not recorded, and no much larger clone is one base off.

The starting material was PBMCs, obtained before ibrutinib treatment. The receptor's source is a human donor with chronic lymphocytic leukemia. This chain is built from TRBV27 and TRBJ1-4; the D gene is unclear. The sequence in DNA is TGTGCCAGCAGTTCAGACACCACAACTAATGAAAAACTGTTTTTT. Translated, this is CASSSDTTTNEKLFF.